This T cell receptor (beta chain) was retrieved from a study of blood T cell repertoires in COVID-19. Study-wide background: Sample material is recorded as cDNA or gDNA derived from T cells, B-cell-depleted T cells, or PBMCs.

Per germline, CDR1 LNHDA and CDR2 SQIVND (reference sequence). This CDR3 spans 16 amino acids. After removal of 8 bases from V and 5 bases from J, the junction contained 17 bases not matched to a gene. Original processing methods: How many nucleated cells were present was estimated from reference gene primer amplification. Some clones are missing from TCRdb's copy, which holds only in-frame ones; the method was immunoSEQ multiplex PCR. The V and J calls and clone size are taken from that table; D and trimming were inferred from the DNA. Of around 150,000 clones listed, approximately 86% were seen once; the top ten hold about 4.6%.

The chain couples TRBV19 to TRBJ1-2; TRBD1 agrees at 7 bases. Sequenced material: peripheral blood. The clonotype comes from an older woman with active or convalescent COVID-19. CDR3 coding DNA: TGTGCCAGTCAGGGGGGATCGTCGGGACAGCAGTATGGCTACACCTTC. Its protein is CASQGGSSGQQYGYTF. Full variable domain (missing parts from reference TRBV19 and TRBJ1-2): DGGITQSPKYLFRKEGQNVTLSCEQNLNHDAMYWYRQDPGQGLRLIYYSQIVNDFQKGDIAEGYSVSREKKESFPLTVTSAQKNPTAFYLCASQGGSSGQQYGYTFGSGTRLTVV.